Listed below are T cell receptor beta chains from one sample, sequenced in a study of blood T cell repertoires in COVID-19. Profiling relied on immunoSEQ multiplex PCR, and the TCRdb table lists in-frame clones only, not all of them. The table has some 110,000 clones, roughly 79% seen once. Sequenced input: peripheral blood. These receptors all stem from a man in his 70s with active or convalescent COVID-19. CDR3s include the opening cysteine and the closing phenylalanine or tryptophan. D genes are given only for firm matches. Clone size is not always given. Where it is, it says once, few, many or a class for expanded clones.

clone_size: once; d_call: TRBD1; j_call: TRBJ1-2; v_call: TRBV28; cdr3_nt: TGTGCCAGCAGTTCCGGGACAGGGGCTTCTTTCTATGGCTACACCTTC; cdr3_aa: CASSSGTGASFYGYTF
clone_size: -; d_call: -; j_call: TRBJ2-1; v_call: TRBV28; cdr3_nt: TGTGCCGGACAGCCCGCCCTTTCCTACAATGAGCAGTTCTTC; cdr3_aa: CAGQPALSYNEQFF
clone_size: -; d_call: -; j_call: TRBJ1-5; v_call: TRBV7-2; cdr3_nt: TGTGCCAGCAGCTTAGTGCAGGATCAGCCCCAGCATTTT; cdr3_aa: CASSLVQDQPQHF
clone_size: -; d_call: -; j_call: TRBJ1-5; v_call: TRBV11-2; cdr3_nt: TGTGCCAGCAGCTTAGGAACAGGGCGTGAGCCCCAGCATTTT; cdr3_aa: CASSLGTGREPQHF
clone_size: -; d_call: -; j_call: TRBJ1-1; v_call: TRBV18; cdr3_nt: TGTGCCAGCTCACCGTCTGAGGGCATGAACACTGAAGCTTTCTTT; cdr3_aa: CASSPSEGMNTEAFF
clone_size: once; d_call: TRBD2; j_call: TRBJ2-1; v_call: TRBV6-5; cdr3_nt: TGTGCCAGTAGGGGCTCACAGCGGGGGTACAATGAGCAGTTCTTC; cdr3_aa: CASRGSQRGYNEQFF
clone_size: -; d_call: TRBD2; j_call: TRBJ2-3; v_call: TRBV5-1; cdr3_nt: TGCGCCAGCAGCTCAGGACTAGCGGGGGGGCTGGGAGATACGCAGTATTTT; cdr3_aa: CASSSGLAGGLGDTQYF
clone_size: few; d_call: -; j_call: TRBJ1-5; v_call: TRBV19; cdr3_nt: TGTGCCAGTGACGAGTGGGGCCCCGTCAGGGTCAATCAGCCCCAGCATTTT; cdr3_aa: CASDEWGPVRVNQPQHF
clone_size: -; d_call: TRBD2; j_call: TRBJ2-3; v_call: TRBV3-1/TRBV3-2; cdr3_nt: TGTGCCAGCAGCCAATGGAATAAGGGGGAACTAGCGGGAAAAGATACGCAGTATTTT; cdr3_aa: CASSQWNKGELAGKDTQYF
clone_size: -; d_call: -; j_call: TRBJ1-6; v_call: TRBV6-1; cdr3_nt: TGTGCCAGCAGTGAAGTAGGGGGAAGCTCCTATAATTCACCCCTCCACTTT; cdr3_aa: CASSEVGGSSYNSPLHF
clone_size: -; d_call: -; j_call: TRBJ1-5; v_call: TRBV6-5; cdr3_nt: TGTGCCAGCAGTTACGGCCCAAATAGCAATCAGCCCCAGCATTTT; cdr3_aa: CASSYGPNSNQPQHF
clone_size: -; d_call: TRBD2; j_call: TRBJ2-3; v_call: TRBV7-9; cdr3_nt: TGTGCCAGCAGCTCGACTAGCGGATTAGATACGCAGTATTTT; cdr3_aa: CASSSTSGLDTQYF
clone_size: once; d_call: -; j_call: TRBJ2-1; v_call: TRBV28; cdr3_nt: TGTGCCAGCAGTCCATATGTTTGGGGGACATCGGTTACCCGAAGCTCCTACAATGAGCAGTTCTTC; cdr3_aa: CASSPYVWGTSVTRSSYNEQFF
clone_size: -; d_call: TRBD2; j_call: TRBJ2-1; v_call: TRBV27; cdr3_nt: TGTGCCAGCAGTTTCCGGGCGGGAGGGTACAATGAGCAGTTCTTC; cdr3_aa: CASSFRAGGYNEQFF
clone_size: -; d_call: -; j_call: TRBJ2-5; v_call: TRBV19; cdr3_nt: TGTGCCAGTAGTATAGGAGCAGGGAACCCTCTAGAGACCCAGTACTTC; cdr3_aa: CASSIGAGNPLETQYF
clone_size: -; d_call: -; j_call: TRBJ1-2; v_call: TRBV19; cdr3_nt: TGTGCCAGTACCTATGGGGGGTACGGCTACACCTTC; cdr3_aa: CASTYGGYGYTF
clone_size: -; d_call: TRBD2; j_call: TRBJ2-5; v_call: TRBV7-2; cdr3_nt: TGTGCCAGCAGCCCCGATCGGCTAGCGGGGGGGGAGACCCAGTACTTC; cdr3_aa: CASSPDRLAGGETQYF
clone_size: -; d_call: TRBD2; j_call: TRBJ2-3; v_call: TRBV5-1; cdr3_nt: TGCGCCAGCAGCTTGGCGACTAGCGGGAGCACAGATACGCAGTATTTT; cdr3_aa: CASSLATSGSTDTQYF
clone_size: -; d_call: -; j_call: TRBJ1-1; v_call: TRBV18; cdr3_nt: TGTGCCAGCTCACCAGGGGGGGCTGGGGAAGCTTTCTTT; cdr3_aa: CASSPGGAGEAFF
clone_size: once; d_call: TRBD2; j_call: TRBJ2-1; v_call: TRBV3-1/TRBV3-2; cdr3_nt: TGTGCCAGCAGCCAAAAACTAGCGGGAGGGCCTGGTGAGCAGTTCTTC; cdr3_aa: CASSQKLAGGPGEQFF
clone_size: -; d_call: TRBD1; j_call: TRBJ1-5; v_call: TRBV7-2; cdr3_nt: TGTGCCAGCAGCTCAGCGGGACAGGTGATCAATCAGCCCCAGCATTTT; cdr3_aa: CASSSAGQVINQPQHF
clone_size: -; d_call: TRBD1; j_call: TRBJ1-2; v_call: TRBV19; cdr3_nt: TGTGCCAGTACCCCCCAGGGGGGCTATGGCTACACCTTC; cdr3_aa: CASTPQGGYGYTF
clone_size: -; d_call: TRBD2; j_call: TRBJ2-2; v_call: TRBV15; cdr3_nt: TGTGCCACCAGCAGAGGCGGACTAGCGGGCACCGGGGAGCTGTTTTTT; cdr3_aa: CATSRGGLAGTGELFF
clone_size: -; d_call: -; j_call: TRBJ2-2; v_call: TRBV4-3; cdr3_nt: TGCGCCAGCAGCCAAGACCCGGGACTCCGAACCGGGGAGCTGTTTTTT; cdr3_aa: CASSQDPGLRTGELFF
clone_size: few; d_call: -; j_call: TRBJ1-6; v_call: TRBV4-3; cdr3_nt: TGCGCCAGCAGCCAAGAGGGCAGCAATTTTTCACCCCTCCACTTT; cdr3_aa: CASSQEGSNFSPLHF
clone_size: -; d_call: -; j_call: TRBJ2-1; v_call: TRBV7-9; cdr3_nt: TGTGCCAGCAGCTCCGGGAGACTCGGTACGGAGCAGTTCTTC; cdr3_aa: CASSSGRLGTEQFF
clone_size: -; d_call: -; j_call: TRBJ1-2; v_call: TRBV3-1/TRBV3-2; cdr3_nt: TGTGCCAGCAGCCAACTGAGGGTTGGCTACACCTTC; cdr3_aa: CASSQLRVGYTF
clone_size: -; d_call: TRBD1; j_call: TRBJ1-5; v_call: TRBV5-6; cdr3_nt: TGTGCCAGCAGCGGGCAGGGGGCTAGCAATCAGCCCCAGCATTTT; cdr3_aa: CASSGQGASNQPQHF
clone_size: -; d_call: TRBD1; j_call: TRBJ1-6; v_call: TRBV30; cdr3_nt: TGTGCCTGGACAGGGGGCGCGGGGTCAGGCAATTCACCCCTCCACTTT; cdr3_aa: CAWTGGAGSGNSPLHF
clone_size: -; d_call: TRBD1; j_call: TRBJ2-5; v_call: TRBV11-2; cdr3_nt: TGTGCCAGCAGCGTATCACAGGGGGAGGAAGAGACCCAGTACTTC; cdr3_aa: CASSVSQGEEETQYF
clone_size: -; d_call: TRBD1; j_call: TRBJ2-3; v_call: TRBV6-1; cdr3_nt: TGTGCCAGCAGTGCCACCTTCCCGGGACAGGGGTCCACAGATACGCAGTATTTT; cdr3_aa: CASSATFPGQGSTDTQYF
clone_size: -; d_call: -; j_call: TRBJ1-2; v_call: TRBV19; cdr3_nt: TGTGTCAGCCTATCGCGTGGAGGAACCTATGGCTACACCTTC; cdr3_aa: CVSLSRGGTYGYTF
clone_size: -; d_call: TRBD2; j_call: TRBJ2-5; v_call: TRBV5-5; cdr3_nt: TGTGCCAGCAGCTTGGGACTAGCGGGCAACCAAGAGACCCAGTACTTC; cdr3_aa: CASSLGLAGNQETQYF
clone_size: once; d_call: -; j_call: TRBJ2-7; v_call: TRBV19; cdr3_nt: TGTGCCAGTAGTATTGGACGGGGCTACGAGCAGTACTTC; cdr3_aa: CASSIGRGYEQYF
clone_size: -; d_call: -; j_call: TRBJ1-2; v_call: TRBV5-6; cdr3_nt: TGTGCCAGCAGCTTACCGTCCGCGGGGGGCTACTATGGCTACACCTTC; cdr3_aa: CASSLPSAGGYYGYTF
clone_size: once; d_call: -; j_call: TRBJ2-7; v_call: TRBV5-1; cdr3_nt: TGCGCCAGCAGCTTGGTGGGAGAATCCTTGTACGAGCAGTACTTC; cdr3_aa: CASSLVGESLYEQYF
clone_size: -; d_call: TRBD2; j_call: TRBJ2-1; v_call: TRBV14; cdr3_nt: TGTGCCAGCAGCCAAGGCGGGACTAGCATCGATGAGCAGTTCTTC; cdr3_aa: CASSQGGTSIDEQFF
clone_size: -; d_call: TRBD2; j_call: TRBJ2-3; v_call: TRBV24-1; cdr3_nt: TGTGCCACCAGTGATAGCCTAGCGGGAGGGGCAGATACGCAGTATTTT; cdr3_aa: CATSDSLAGGADTQYF
clone_size: few; d_call: -; j_call: TRBJ2-7; v_call: TRBV27; cdr3_nt: TGTGCCAGCAGAAACCCCCCCCCGGGACTCCTCGATTACGAGCAGTACTTC; cdr3_aa: CASRNPPPGLLDYEQYF
clone_size: -; d_call: -; j_call: TRBJ2-3; v_call: TRBV18; cdr3_nt: TGTGCCAGCTCACCAACGCAGGGTGTGAGCACAGATACGCAGTATTTT; cdr3_aa: CASSPTQGVSTDTQYF
clone_size: -; d_call: TRBD1; j_call: TRBJ2-3; v_call: TRBV5-6; cdr3_nt: TGTGCCAGCAGCTTGGTAGGGGGCAGGGATACGCAGTATTTT; cdr3_aa: CASSLVGGRDTQYF
clone_size: -; d_call: -; j_call: TRBJ1-5; v_call: TRBV3-1/TRBV3-2; cdr3_nt: TGTGCCAGCAGCCAAGATCGGGGTCAGCCCCAGCATTTT; cdr3_aa: CASSQDRGQPQHF
clone_size: -; d_call: TRBD2; j_call: TRBJ2-1; v_call: TRBV9; cdr3_nt: TGTGCCAGCAGCGTAAGTTCTAGCGGGAGGAATGAGCAGTTCTTC; cdr3_aa: CASSVSSSGRNEQFF
clone_size: -; d_call: -; j_call: TRBJ1-1; v_call: TRBV7-9; cdr3_nt: TGTGCCAGCAGCTTAGGGTTTTCGGGAACTGAAGCTTTCTTT; cdr3_aa: CASSLGFSGTEAFF
clone_size: -; d_call: -; j_call: TRBJ1-2; v_call: TRBV10-1; cdr3_nt: TGCGCCAGCAGTGAGAGGACATTAAATGGCTACACCTTC; cdr3_aa: CASSERTLNGYTF
clone_size: -; d_call: -; j_call: TRBJ2-5; v_call: TRBV5-6; cdr3_nt: TGTGCCAGCAGCTATCGGTACCAAGAGACCCAGTACTTC; cdr3_aa: CASSYRYQETQYF
clone_size: -; d_call: TRBD1; j_call: TRBJ2-1; v_call: TRBV10-3; cdr3_nt: TGTGCCATCCATGGGGGACAGGGGAGAGCGCCTAACAATGAGCAGTTCTTC; cdr3_aa: CAIHGGQGRAPNNEQFF
clone_size: -; d_call: TRBD2; j_call: TRBJ2-3; v_call: TRBV19; cdr3_nt: TGTGCCAGTAGCCCCACAGCCGCGACTAGCGGACACACAGATACGCAGTATTTT; cdr3_aa: CASSPTAATSGHTDTQYF
clone_size: few; d_call: -; j_call: TRBJ1-3; v_call: TRBV7-2; cdr3_nt: TGTGCCAGCAGCTTAATCCCCCGAGACACCATATATTTT; cdr3_aa: CASSLIPRDTIYF
clone_size: -; d_call: TRBD1; j_call: TRBJ1-4; v_call: TRBV30; cdr3_nt: TGTGCCTGGAGTGGCTGGGACAGGCTTAATGAAAAACTGTTTTTT; cdr3_aa: CAWSGWDRLNEKLFF